This is a list of T cell receptor beta chains from one sample in a study of OX40 agonist ivuxolimab in advanced cancers. TCRdb keeps only in-frame clones here, not all; method: immunoSEQ multiplex PCR. The sample consists of 75,000 to 90,000 clones, roughly 83% of them appearing once. This specimen was CD4+ or CD8+ T cells sorted from blood, taken in a trial of the OX40 agonist ivuxolimab. Receptors originate from an adult with an advanced solid tumor such as melanoma, head and neck, liver or kidney cancer. Both conserved end residues are part of each CDR3. A D gene is named only where the DNA matches it firmly. Clone size, where shown, is once, few, many, or a class for clones that have expanded.

D	J	V	size	DNA	CDR3
NA	TRBJ2-7	TRBV7-9	NA	TGTGCCAGCAGCTTAGCGCGAGAGACATACTTC	CASSLARETYF
TRBD1	TRBJ2-1	TRBV5-1	NA	TGCGCCAGCAGCTTTGGGACAGGTCGGCAGACGTTCTTC	CASSFGTGRQTFF
NA	TRBJ1-5	TRBV6-6	NA	TGTGCCAGCAGTTACGGGGCAGGGTTTAGCAATCAGCCCCAGCATTTT	CASSYGAGFSNQPQHF
NA	TRBJ1-2	TRBV7-9	NA	TGTGCCAGCAGCTCGAGATCTCAGGGCAGCTATGGCTACACCTTC	CASSSRSQGSYGYTF
TRBD1	TRBJ2-3	TRBV6-6	NA	TGTGCCAGCAGCCAACAGGGGTTAGATACGCAGTATTTT	CASSQQGLDTQYF
TRBD1	TRBJ1-5	TRBV9	NA	TGTGCCAGCAGCGTTGCCCGACAGGGGAAGACGGTTCAGCCCCAGCATTTT	CASSVARQGKTVQPQHF
NA	TRBJ1-1	TRBV18	NA	TGTGCCAGCTCCCCGACCGGCACTGAAGCTTTCTTT	CASSPTGTEAFF
NA	TRBJ1-2	TRBV5-6	NA	TGTGCCAGCAGCTTGGCAGCCCTTAAGGGCTACACCTTC	CASSLAALKGYTF
TRBD1	TRBJ2-2	TRBV30	once	TGTGCCTGGCGACAGGGGGCAAACACCGGGGAGCTGTTTTTT	CAWRQGANTGELFF
NA	TRBJ1-3	TRBV18	NA	TGTGCCAGCTCACCCGCTCAGAGGTCTGGAAACACCATATATTTT	CASSPAQRSGNTIYF
NA	TRBJ1-6	TRBV7-2	NA	TGTGCCAGCAGCCCTCAGTCAATAGGGTATAATTCACCCCTCCACTTT	CASSPQSIGYNSPLHF
TRBD2	TRBJ2-1	TRBV7-2	NA	TGTGCCAGCAGCCGGACTAGCGGGCGTATGAATGAGCAGTTCTTC	CASSRTSGRMNEQFF